The clone carrying this T cell receptor (beta chain) was counted only a few times. The antigen remains unidentified. This record belongs to a study of T-cell reconstitution after alpha-beta-depleted transplantation in children. V was cut by 6 bases and J by 4 bases, with 12 bases left in between. Germline V lookup: CDR1 DFQATT, CDR2 SNEGSKA (reference sequence). This CDR3 contains 12 residues. During its preparation, the TCRbeta library received unique molecular identifiers. TCRdb used MiXCR to reprocess the PCR reads, holding one entry per CDR3 protein. The sample has 500,000 to 600,000 distinct CDR3 sequences, 25% to 30% seen once. Overall study findings and caveats: Reported findings indicate that, about two months after transplant, alpha-beta T cells came from several hundred expanded clones, which were derived from non-depleted graft cells. Most T-cell counts and diversity one year after the transplant came from T cells that were newly produced. Surviving recipient cells, namely T cells and thymic progenitors, were the source of high day-60 TCRbeta diversity in some patients.

The V gene is TRBV20-1, the J gene TRBJ2-5, with D uncertain. This TCR was recovered from a boy under two years old with Wiskott-Aldrich syndrome, due to receive a stem cell transplant. The sequences come from PBMCs, collected before TCRalphabeta/CD19-depleted stem cell transplant. Here the CDR3 DNA reads TGCAGTGCCGACATGGCCCCAGAGACCCAGTACTTC. Translation: CSADMAPETQYF.